These T cell receptor beta chains were read from a single sample in a study of T cell repertoires in cytomegalovirus infection. For these TCRs, the target antigens are not known. TCRdb re-called the reads with MiXCR, one entry per CDR3 protein. The sample lists roughly 920,000 distinct CDR3 sequences, approximately 33% seen once, with about an eighth in the top ten. The starting material was cultured CD8+ T cells from PBMCs, obtained from culture after CMV antigen stimulation. Every receptor here comes from a human donor in good health (CMV status not recorded). Some clones in this sample may be carry-over from other donors' samples. Each CDR3 is given with its conserved first and last residue. The D gene is left open where the match is weak. Clone size is given for some rows only: seen once, a few or many times, or a class if the clone is expanded.

clone size | D gene | J gene | V gene | CDR3 DNA | CDR3 protein
NA | NA | TRBJ2-7 | TRBV20-1 | TGCAGTGCCCAAACCGGGAGCCACTACGAGCAGTGCTTC | CSAQTGSHYEQCF
NA | NA | TRBJ2-1 | TRBV4-1 | TGCGCCAGCAGCCAGGAACCACTAGCTTCCAATGAGCAGTTCTTC | CASSQEPLASNEQFF
NA | NA | TRBJ2-1 | TRBV24-1 | TGTGCCACCAGTGATAGAAGCGGTTCCTACAATGAGCAGTTCTTC | CATSDRSGSYNEQFF
many | NA | TRBJ2-7 | TRBV7-9 | TGTGCCAGCAGCTTATTGGGCCTCTACTCCTACGAGCAGTACTTC | CASSLLGLYSYEQYF
few | TRBD2 | TRBJ2-2 | TRBV6-1 | TGTGCCAGCAGCGAGAGCTACTTGGTAGCGGGGGGGCCTACTGAAAAAACCGGGGAGCTGTTTTTT | CASSESYLVAGGPTEKTGELFF
NA | NA | TRBJ1-1 | TRBV5-5 | TGTGCCAGCAGGGATACCATGAACACTGAAGCTTTCTTT | CASRDTMNTEAFF
few | NA | TRBJ2-1 | TRBV5-5 | TGTGCCAGCAGCTTGGAAGTCGGGGGGCAGGATGAGCAGTTCTTC | CASSLEVGGQDEQFF
few | NA | TRBJ2-2 | TRBV6-1 | TGTGCCAGCAGTCCACGACAGGGAGGGAACACCGGGGAGCTGTTTTTT | CASSPRQGGNTGELFF
NA | NA | TRBJ2-6 | TRBV24-1 | TGTGTCACCAGTGATGGTTCTGGGGCCAACGTCCTGACTTTC | CVTSDGSGANVLTF
once | TRBD1 | TRBJ2-7 | TRBV10-2 | TGCGCCAGCATTAGTCGGGACAGGGCACCGGAGCAGTACTTC | CASISRDRAPEQYF
few | TRBD1 | TRBJ2-3 | TRBV7-9 | TGTGCCAGCAGCTTAGGCTGGGGACAGTATCGAGATACGCAGTATTTT | CASSLGWGQYRDTQYF
NA | TRBD1 | TRBJ1-5 | TRBV12-3/TRBV12-4 | TGTGCCAGCAGTCAAGACAGGGGGCTATATAGCAATCAGCCCCAGCATTTT | CASSQDRGLYSNQPQHF
few | TRBD1 | TRBJ2-2 | TRBV4-1 | TGCGCCAGCAGTTACGACAGGGACGGGCCCGGGGAGCTGTTTTTT | CASSYDRDGPGELFF
few | NA | TRBJ1-6 | TRBV27 | TGTGCCAGCAGTTCTGACAGCGAGAGAGGCACCCTCCACTTT | CASSSDSERGTLHF
NA | NA | TRBJ1-1 | TRBV5-1 | TGCGCCAGCAGCTTGGTCGACAGAGTCACTGAAGCTTTCTTT | CASSLVDRVTEAFF
NA | NA | TRBJ2-7 | TRBV6-1 | TGTGCCAGCAGTGAAGCGGATTGGGGGTACGAGCAGTACTTC | CASSEADWGYEQYF
NA | TRBD1 | TRBJ1-5 | TRBV12-3/TRBV12-4 | TGTGCCAGCAGGGCCGGGACAGGAGGGTATCAGCCCCAGCATTTT | CASRAGTGGYQPQHF
few | NA | TRBJ1-6 | TRBV10-1 | TGCGCCAGCAGTGAGTCGACTCCTGACCTGGAAACTAGGGGAGGAGGATCACCCCTCCACTTT | CASSESTPDLETRGGGSPLHF
many | NA | TRBJ2-3 | TRBV7-6 | TGTGCCAGCACCCTAGCCGGGGGAAACACAGATACGCAGTATTTT | CASTLAGGNTDTQYF
few | NA | TRBJ2-5 | TRBV7-8 | TGTGCCAGCAGCTTAAGGGCCATAGGAGAGACCCAGTACTTC | CASSLRAIGETQYF
NA | NA | TRBJ1-4 | TRBV7-6 | TGTGCCAGCAGCTCTACCGGGACTTGGAATGAAAAACTGTTTTTT | CASSSTGTWNEKLFF
many | NA | TRBJ2-3 | TRBV6-1 | TGTGCCAGCAGCCGGGGGCGTTTCACAGATACGCAGTATTTT | CASSRGRFTDTQYF
NA | NA | TRBJ2-1 | TRBV7-9 | TGTGCCAGCAGATTGGGGGGGCCTCGGAATGAGCAGTTCTTC | CASRLGGPRNEQFF
few | NA | TRBJ1-1 | TRBV12-3/TRBV12-4 | TGTGCCAGCAGTTTGAGGGTTGGGGACACTGAAGCTTTCTTT | CASSLRVGDTEAFF
many | TRBD1 | TRBJ1-5 | TRBV7-8 | TGTGCCAGCAGCGGACCGGACAGGGAACCGCATTTT | CASSGPDREPHF
many | TRBD1 | TRBJ1-1 | TRBV19 | TGTGCCAGTAGCTTTACTTCAGGGGGCTACACTGAAGCTTTCTTT | CASSFTSGGYTEAFF
NA | TRBD1 | TRBJ2-4 | TRBV19 | TGTGCCAGTAGTATAGCCCCCGACAGGGGAAACATTCAGTACTTC | CASSIAPDRGNIQYF
NA | NA | TRBJ1-5 | TRBV2 | TGTGCCAGCAGGGGACCTGGAGGTGATTATAGCAATCAGCCCCAGCATTTT | CASRGPGGDYSNQPQHF
NA | TRBD1 | TRBJ2-1 | TRBV9 | TGTGCCAGCAGCCCCTATGGGACAGGGGGGAACAATGAGCAGTTCTTC | CASSPYGTGGNNEQFF
many | NA | TRBJ2-2 | TRBV6-1 | TGTGCCAGCAGTTTCGGACATCCGAACACCGGGGAGCTGTTTTTT | CASSFGHPNTGELFF
NA | NA | TRBJ1-6 | TRBV5-8 | TGTGCCAGCCGATGGGATCCCTATAATTCACCCCTCCACTTT | CASRWDPYNSPLHF